This T cell receptor beta chain came from a study of cytomegalovirus exposure and HLA in healthy donors. 60 Vbeta and 13 Jbeta primers were used in PCR. How the authors handled the data: Around 11 million shared chains were among about 80 million unique TCR beta chains counted in a later analysis. Using immunoSEQ multiplex PCR, the repertoire was profiled, and TCRdb retains in-frame clones only, with some absent. V and J calls and clone size come straight from that table; D and trimming were deduced from the DNA. The sample yields 130,000 to 150,000 clones, approximately 80% seen once. CDR1 is MNHNS, CDR2 SASEGT, per germline. The CDR3 extends over 15 amino acids. J was trimmed by 2 bases and V by 4 bases; bases with no gene match: 4. Regarding the study as a whole: CMV serostatus was the only immune exposure information that was available. A later analysis reportedly found that, within productive TCRs, an Asian-associated ancestry cluster had fewer N-insertions than the mean observed across the approximately 600 donors.

A note on this clone: Its cognate antigen is unknown. Likely a read error: the CDR3 ends without its conserved phenylalanine or tryptophan.

This receptor was obtained from a man in his late teens or twenties in good health and CMV-seronegative. The V call is TRBV6-1, the J call TRBJ2-3, with 9 bases that match TRBD1. The sequenced sample was PBMCs. The CDR3 protein is CASSARTGVTDTQYV. The CDR3 DNA follows: TGTGCCAGCAGTGCCCGGACAGGGGTCACAGATACGCAGTATGTT.